This paragraph reports one TCR beta chain. The data were obtained in a study of blood T cell repertoires in COVID-19. Study at large: Sites in the United States, Italy and Spain provided acute and convalescent COVID-19 samples. Sample material is recorded as cDNA or gDNA derived from T cells, B-cell-depleted T cells, or PBMCs.

Trimming cost V 3 bases and J 0 bases, with 10 bases left between them. The CDR3 loop spans 15 amino acids. CDR1 and CDR2 (germline): KGHSH, LQKENI. Original processing methods: The authors estimated nucleated cell counts from reference gene primer amplification. TCRdb's table, derived via immunoSEQ multiplex PCR, lists solely in-frame clones and lacks some. The V and J calls and the clone size are those of that table, but D and trimming were determined from the DNA. Of 270,000 or so clones listed, around 90% are singletons. The chain recombines TRBV18 with TRBJ2-3; the D gene is possibly TRBD2 (5 bases). This clonotype originated in a woman between 35 and 50 years old who had recovered from COVID-19. The sample was peripheral blood. CDR3 loop: CASSPGGYSTDTQYF. The CDR3 DNA reads TGTGCCAGCTCACCGGGCGGGTATAGCACAGATACGCAGTATTTT.